These T cell receptor beta chains were read from a single sample in a study of T cell repertoires in cytomegalovirus infection. TCRdb processed the reads anew with MiXCR; each CDR3 protein has one entry. The sample has approximately 630,000 distinct CDR3 sequences, 24% seen once. The sample comprised CD8+ T cells from PBMCs. The receptor set was obtained from a human donor in good health (CMV status not recorded). Some clones in this sample may be carry-over from other donors' samples. Both conserved end residues are part of each CDR3. D genes are given only for firm matches. A row's size may be missing; if present it is once, few, many or a size class.

CDR3aa: CATTPRGSSVQETQYF; CDR3nt: TGTGCCACTACCCCCCGGGGCAGTTCGGTCCAAGAGACCCAGTACTTC; v_gene: TRBV7-9; abundance: many; j_gene: TRBJ2-5; d_gene: .
CDR3aa: CASSSGPDYEQYF; CDR3nt: TGCGCCAGCAGCTCCGGGCCGGACTACGAGCAGTACTTC; v_gene: TRBV5-1; abundance: few; j_gene: TRBJ2-7; d_gene: .
CDR3aa: CASSLAPDRPMDGYTF; CDR3nt: TGTGCCAGCAGCTTAGCGCCCGACAGGCCTATGGATGGCTACACCTTC; v_gene: TRBV7-9; abundance: once; j_gene: TRBJ1-2; d_gene: .
CDR3aa: CASSQVGPVDYGYTF; CDR3nt: TGCGCCAGCAGCCAAGTAGGTCCGGTAGATTATGGCTACACCTTC; v_gene: TRBV4-3; abundance: .; j_gene: TRBJ1-2; d_gene: .
CDR3aa: CASSYGAGAPHNEQFF; CDR3nt: TGTGCCAGCAGTTATGGAGCGGGGGCGCCACACAATGAGCAGTTCTTC; v_gene: TRBV6-1; abundance: few; j_gene: TRBJ2-1; d_gene: TRBD2
CDR3aa: CASSEIAGLTDTQYF; CDR3nt: TGTGCCAGCAGCGAGATAGCGGGACTCACAGATACGCAGTATTTT; v_gene: TRBV5-4; abundance: .; j_gene: TRBJ2-3; d_gene: TRBD2
CDR3aa: CASSLGLAKDEQFF; CDR3nt: TGTGCCAGCAGCCTGGGACTAGCGAAGGATGAGCAGTTCTTC; v_gene: TRBV7-4; abundance: .; j_gene: TRBJ2-1; d_gene: TRBD2
CDR3aa: CASSQEAGLGDEQFF; CDR3nt: TGCGCCAGCAGCCAAGAAGCCGGTCTCGGGGATGAGCAGTTCTTC; v_gene: TRBV4-1; abundance: .; j_gene: TRBJ2-1; d_gene: .
CDR3aa: CSAGQRAQGHLGVYGYTF; CDR3nt: TGCAGTGCTGGGCAGCGCGCACAGGGACATCTGGGGGTCTATGGCTACACCTTC; v_gene: TRBV20-1; abundance: .; j_gene: TRBJ1-2; d_gene: .
CDR3aa: CSVDGGYSYEQYF; CDR3nt: TGCAGCGTCGACGGGGGATACTCCTACGAGCAGTACTTC; v_gene: TRBV29-1; abundance: few; j_gene: TRBJ2-7; d_gene: .
CDR3aa: CSARGTGQTQTGTSGASSYNEQFF; CDR3nt: TGCAGTGCTAGAGGAACCGGTCAAACTCAAACCGGGACTAGCGGCGCCAGCTCCTACAATGAGCAGTTCTTC; v_gene: TRBV20-1; abundance: few; j_gene: TRBJ2-1; d_gene: TRBD2
CDR3aa: CSARDLDEGGWGYTF; CDR3nt: TGCAGTGCTAGAGATCTCGACGAAGGCGGCTGGGGCTACACCTTC; v_gene: TRBV20-1; abundance: .; j_gene: TRBJ1-2; d_gene: .
CDR3aa: CASSDPGTSGGASTDTQYF; CDR3nt: TGTGCCAGCAGCGATCCCGGGACTAGCGGGGGGGCCAGCACAGATACGCAGTATTTT; v_gene: TRBV7-2; abundance: many; j_gene: TRBJ2-3; d_gene: TRBD2
CDR3aa: CSVRGGDRVAYEQYF; CDR3nt: TGCAGCGTTCGGGGGGGAGACAGGGTAGCCTACGAGCAGTACTTC; v_gene: TRBV29-1; abundance: few; j_gene: TRBJ2-7; d_gene: .
CDR3aa: CASRTWADKNTEAFF; CDR3nt: TGTGCCAGCAGAACCTGGGCGGACAAGAACACTGAAGCTTTCTTT; v_gene: TRBV27; abundance: .; j_gene: TRBJ1-1; d_gene: .
CDR3aa: CASSQEWRANSYEQYF; CDR3nt: TGCGCCAGCAGCCAAGAATGGAGGGCGAATTCCTACGAGCAGTACTTC; v_gene: TRBV4-1; abundance: .; j_gene: TRBJ2-7; d_gene: .
CDR3aa: CASSDWNYGYTF; CDR3nt: TGTGCCAGCAGTGATTGGAATTATGGCTACACCTTC; v_gene: TRBV6-4; abundance: .; j_gene: TRBJ1-2; d_gene: .
CDR3aa: CSVDSQGLPPYGYTF; CDR3nt: TGCAGCGTTGATTCTCAGGGATTGCCGCCTTATGGCTACACCTTC; v_gene: TRBV29-1; abundance: .; j_gene: TRBJ1-2; d_gene: .
CDR3aa: CASSLAPGRSVYNEQFF; CDR3nt: TGCGCCAGCAGCTTGGCTCCAGGGCGGTCAGTCTACAATGAGCAGTTCTTC; v_gene: TRBV5-1; abundance: once; j_gene: TRBJ2-1; d_gene: .
CDR3aa: CASNIGTEAFF; CDR3nt: TGTGCCAGCAACATTGGGACAGAGGCTTTCTTT; v_gene: TRBV6-2/TRBV6-3; abundance: few; j_gene: TRBJ1-1; d_gene: TRBD1
CDR3aa: CASSQGQGLTFDRELFF; CDR3nt: TGCGCCAGCAGCCAGGGACAGGGGTTGACCTTTGACCGGGAGCTGTTTTTT; v_gene: TRBV4-3; abundance: .; j_gene: TRBJ2-2; d_gene: TRBD1
CDR3aa: CASRDGGGTEAFF; CDR3nt: TGTGCCAGCAGGGATGGGGGTGGCACTGAAGCTTTCTTT; v_gene: TRBV25-1; abundance: .; j_gene: TRBJ1-1; d_gene: .
CDR3aa: CASSLWASPEQYF; CDR3nt: TGTGCCAGCAGCTTGTGGGCATCCCCCGAGCAGTACTTC; v_gene: TRBV5-4; abundance: .; j_gene: TRBJ2-7; d_gene: .
CDR3aa: CASSGDRGMWEQFF; CDR3nt: TGTGCCAGCAGTGGGGACAGGGGTATGTGGGAGCAGTTCTTC; v_gene: TRBV28; abundance: few; j_gene: TRBJ2-1; d_gene: TRBD1
CDR3aa: CASQETGNTGELFF; CDR3nt: TGTGCCAGCCAGGAGACAGGGAACACCGGGGAGCTGTTTTTT; v_gene: TRBV2; abundance: .; j_gene: TRBJ2-2; d_gene: .
CDR3aa: CASSLVGKNQPQHF; CDR3nt: TGTGCCAGCAGTTTAGTGGGGAAGAATCAGCCCCAGCATTTT; v_gene: TRBV27; abundance: .; j_gene: TRBJ1-5; d_gene: .
CDR3aa: CSVDTGGSTDTQYF; CDR3nt: TGCAGCGTTGATACGGGGGGGAGCACAGATACGCAGTATTTT; v_gene: TRBV29-1; abundance: .; j_gene: TRBJ2-3; d_gene: TRBD2
CDR3aa: CASRDGRSSYEQYF; CDR3nt: TGTGCCAGCAGGGACGGCCGAAGCTCCTACGAGCAGTACTTC; v_gene: TRBV7-9; abundance: .; j_gene: TRBJ2-7; d_gene: .
CDR3aa: CASSVRVVAGGQTGELFF; CDR3nt: TGTGCCAGCAGCGTCCGCGTGGTAGCGGGGGGTCAAACCGGGGAGCTGTTTTTT; v_gene: TRBV9; abundance: .; j_gene: TRBJ2-2; d_gene: TRBD2
CDR3aa: CSVGPTAWGYTF; CDR3nt: TGCAGCGTTGGCCCGACGGCTTGGGGCTACACCTTC; v_gene: TRBV29-1; abundance: .; j_gene: TRBJ1-2; d_gene: .
CDR3aa: CASSSPNRRGQSQPQHF; CDR3nt: TGTGCCAGCAGTTCCCCTAATCGAAGGGGGCAATCGCAGCCCCAGCATTTT; v_gene: TRBV12-3/TRBV12-4; abundance: .; j_gene: TRBJ1-5; d_gene: TRBD1
CDR3aa: CASSFGDRGTDTQYF; CDR3nt: TGTGCCAGCAGTTTTGGGGACAGGGGGACAGATACGCAGTATTTT; v_gene: TRBV28; abundance: many; j_gene: TRBJ2-3; d_gene: TRBD1
CDR3aa: CASSERGPNTGELFF; CDR3nt: TGTGCCAGCAGTGAGCGGGGGCCGAACACCGGGGAGCTGTTTTTT; v_gene: TRBV28; abundance: .; j_gene: TRBJ2-2; d_gene: TRBD2